This T cell receptor (beta chain) derives from a study of CD8 T cells in Susac syndrome. Controls comprised healthy donors matched for age and sex. Purification of the CD8+ and CD4+ T cells relied on negative isolation, and TEMRA cells underwent FACS enrichment. V dropped 3 bases and J dropped 8 bases, with 17 bases sitting between them. The CDR3 is 15 residues long. Germline V lookup: CDR1 SGHTA, CDR2 FQGNSA. The RNA, about 0.5 to 1 ug, was put through reverse transcription using random hexamers. Amplification of TCR beta CDR3 was carried out by immunoSEQ multiplex PCR, which covered 54 Vbeta and 13 Jbeta segments. TCRdb independently ran MiXCR on the immunoSEQ multiplex PCR reads; one entry per CDR3 protein. The table lists 160,000 or so distinct CDR3 sequences, 90% to 95% of them singletons.

The sample taken for sequencing was CD4+ T cells from PBMCs. The sequence was collected from a human donor in good health. The J gene is TRBJ2-1, the V gene TRBV7-2; tentatively, D is TRBD2 (6 bases). The CDR3 nucleotides are TGTGCCAGCAGCTTCATCCCGGGAGCTATGGATGAGCAGTTCTTC. It specifies CASSFIPGAMDEQFF.